Shown below are 3 T cell receptor beta chains from a single sample sequenced in a study of T cell changes during pregnancy in multiple sclerosis. Using immunoSEQ multiplex PCR, the repertoire was profiled, and TCRdb retains in-frame clones only, with some absent. Of about 69,000 clones listed, roughly nine tenths were seen once; the top ten hold approximately 3.3%. The sample in question was peripheral blood, obtained before pregnancy. The receptors shown here come from a female donor with multiple sclerosis, enrolled in a pregnancy study.

V is TRBV6-6 and J is TRBJ2-1; tentatively, D is TRBD2 (6 bases). In germline, CDR1 is MNHNY, CDR2 SVGAGI (reference sequence). CDR3 length: 13 amino acids. Trimming took off 6 bases at V and 5 bases at J, with 11 bases between the two ends. The CDR3 DNA reads as TGTGCCAGCAGGGGGGGAGAACACAATGAGCAGTTCTTC. It codes for CASRGGEHNEQFF.

This clone was detected once. V and J are TRBV30 and TRBJ2-5, with a weak D call TRBD1 (6 bases). The length of the CDR3 is 14 residues. Per the germline V gene, CDR1 is GTSNPN and CDR2 is SVGIG (reference sequence). Trimming removed 0 bases from V and 5 bases from J, with 13 bases in between. The CDR3 is CAWSVQGVVETQYF. Here the CDR3 DNA reads TGTGCCTGGAGTGTACAGGGCGTAGTGGAGACCCAGTACTTC.

As regards this clone: Compared with germline, one end of the junction differs, possibly owing to a read error. The rearrangement joins TRBV7-9 to TRBJ1-1, with D possibly matching TRBD1 (5 bases). The CDR3 is made up of 15 amino acids. The germline V gene encodes CDR1 SEHNR and CDR2 FQNEAQ (reference sequence). The CDR3 loop reads CASSRIGGSATGAFF. In DNA form, the CDR3 reads TGTGCCAGCAGCCGCATCGGGGGGAGCGCAACTGGAGCTTTCTTT.